A single TCR beta chain is shown here with its context. CDR1 is SNHLY, CDR2 FYNNEI, per germline. The V gene end was trimmed by 8 bases and the J gene end by 2 bases; junction bases not matched to a gene: 9. The CDR3 sequence is 15 residues long. The data originate from a study of OX40 agonist ivuxolimab in advanced cancers. Assay: immunoSEQ multiplex PCR; the TCRdb copy retains only in-frame clones and omits some. The data hold 50,000 to 75,000 clones, with around 88% observed a single time. The specimen comprised CD4+ or CD8+ T cells sorted from blood, sampled in a trial of the OX40 agonist ivuxolimab. The sequence was obtained from an adult with an advanced solid tumor such as melanoma, head and neck, liver or kidney cancer. V and J are TRBV2 and TRBJ1-1; 9 nucleotides match TRBD1. This chain's CDR3 is CASLDRGGRNTEAFF. The DNA for the CDR3 is TGTGCCAGCTTGGACAGGGGAGGTAGAAACACTGAAGCTTTCTTT.